Listed here are 5 T cell receptor beta chains from one sample, sequenced in a study of CD8 T cells in ankylosing spondylitis. TCRdb fed the 5' RACE reads into MiXCR, producing one record per CDR3 protein. The sample has 250,000 to 400,000 distinct CDR3 sequences; 11% are singletons. Material for sequencing was blood, either unsorted or a sorted T cell fraction (not recorded which). The receptors shown here come from a female donor with ankylosing spondylitis or in good health (not recorded which).

The chain couples TRBV27 to TRBJ2-2; D may be TRBD1 (5 bases). The V gene lost 4 bases and the J gene lost 3 bases, with 9 bases spanning the gap. Per germline, CDR1 MNHEY and CDR2 SMNVEV (reference sequence). The CDR3 has 14 residues. The CDR3 reads CASSSDTDTGELFF. CDR3 DNA: TGTGCCAGCAGTTCGGACACAGACACCGGGGAGCTGTTTTTT.

This clonotype was seen repeatedly, ten times or more. The V call is TRBV20-1, the J call TRBJ2-7; the match to TRBD2 covers 11 bases. Germline-derived CDR1 and CDR2 are DFQATT and SNEGSKA (reference sequence). This CDR3 has 13 amino acids. Germline trimming cut 6 bases from V and 2 bases from J; bases unmatched to any gene: 3. As DNA, the CDR3 is TGCAGTGCCGGGACTAGCGGAACCTACGAGCAGTACTTC. Its translation is CSAGTSGTYEQYF.

A few counts support this clonotype. A junction end diverges from the germline sequence, so it may reflect a read error. The chain joins TRBV12-3 or TRBV12-4 to TRBJ2-2; D is perhaps TRBD1 or TRBD2 (5 bases each). The CDR3 is 15 residues long. The CDR3: CASRGEGSNAGELFF. The CDR3 bases are TGTGCCAGCAGGGGGGAAGGATCGAACGCCGGGGAGCTGTTTTTT.

This clonotype was observed many times. The V gene is TRBV5-1, the J gene TRBJ2-2; weak D call: TRBD1 (5 bases). From germline, CDR1 is SGHRS and CDR2 YFSETQ. The length of the CDR3 is 14 residues. Trimming stripped 0 bases from V and 5 bases from J, with 8 bases between. The CDR3 nucleotides read TGCGCCAGCAGCTTGGGGGGCCTTACCGGGGAGCTGTTTTTT. Translating it yields CASSLGGLTGELFF.

This clonotype has a count of ten or more. The rearrangement joins TRBV11-2 to TRBJ2-7; possible D gene TRBD1, 6 bases. Trimming took 1 base from V and 3 from J, leaving 7 bases between them. Per the germline V gene, CDR1 is SGHAT and CDR2 is FQNNGV. The CDR3 runs 13 residues. Written as DNA, the CDR3 is TGTGCCAGCAGCTTAGGGGGGCACTACGAGCAGTACTTC. Translating gives CASSLGGHYEQYF.